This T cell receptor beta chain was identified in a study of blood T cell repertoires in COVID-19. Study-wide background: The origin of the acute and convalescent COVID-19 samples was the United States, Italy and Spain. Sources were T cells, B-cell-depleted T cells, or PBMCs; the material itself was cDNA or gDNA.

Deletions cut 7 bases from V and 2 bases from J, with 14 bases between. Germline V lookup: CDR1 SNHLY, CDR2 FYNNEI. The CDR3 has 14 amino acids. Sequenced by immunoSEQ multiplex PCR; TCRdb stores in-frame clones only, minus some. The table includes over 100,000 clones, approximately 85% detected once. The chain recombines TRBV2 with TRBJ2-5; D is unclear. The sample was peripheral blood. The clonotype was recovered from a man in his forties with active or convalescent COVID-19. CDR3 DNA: TGTGCCAGCACCCTACGTGCTAGACAAGAGACCCAGTACTTC. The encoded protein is CASTLRARQETQYF.